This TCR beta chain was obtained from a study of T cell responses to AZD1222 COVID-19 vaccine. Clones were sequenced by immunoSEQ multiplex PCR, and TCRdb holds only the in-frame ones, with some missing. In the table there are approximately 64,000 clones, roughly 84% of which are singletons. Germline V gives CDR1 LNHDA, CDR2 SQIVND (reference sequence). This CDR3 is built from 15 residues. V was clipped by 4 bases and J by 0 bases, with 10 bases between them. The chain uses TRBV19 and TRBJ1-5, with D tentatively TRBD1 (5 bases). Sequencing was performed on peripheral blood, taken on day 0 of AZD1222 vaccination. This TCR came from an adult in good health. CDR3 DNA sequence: TGTGCCAGTAGTACAGGGCCGTATAGCAATCAGCCCCAGCATTTT. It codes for CASSTGPYSNQPQHF. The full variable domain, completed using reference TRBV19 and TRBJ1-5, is DGGITQSPKYLFRKEGQNVTLSCEQNLNHDAMYWYRQDPGQGLRLIYYSQIVNDFQKGDIAEGYSVSREKKESFPLTVTSAQKNPTAFYLCASSTGPYSNQPQHFGDGTRLSIL.